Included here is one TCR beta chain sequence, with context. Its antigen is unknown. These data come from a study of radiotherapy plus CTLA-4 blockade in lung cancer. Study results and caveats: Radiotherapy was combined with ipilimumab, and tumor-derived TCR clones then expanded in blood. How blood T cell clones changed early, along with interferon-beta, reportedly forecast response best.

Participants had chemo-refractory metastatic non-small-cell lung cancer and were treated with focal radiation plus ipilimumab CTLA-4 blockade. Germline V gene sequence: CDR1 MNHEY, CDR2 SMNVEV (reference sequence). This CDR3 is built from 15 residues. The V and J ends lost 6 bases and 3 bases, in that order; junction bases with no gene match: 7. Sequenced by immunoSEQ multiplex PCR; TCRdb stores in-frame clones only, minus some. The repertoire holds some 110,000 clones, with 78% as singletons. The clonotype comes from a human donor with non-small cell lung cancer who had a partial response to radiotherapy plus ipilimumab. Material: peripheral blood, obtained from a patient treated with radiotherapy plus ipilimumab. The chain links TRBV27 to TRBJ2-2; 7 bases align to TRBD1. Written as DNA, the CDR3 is TGTGCCAGCAGCCGCGACAGGGCCGACACCGGGGAGCTGTTTTTT. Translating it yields CASSRDRADTGELFF.